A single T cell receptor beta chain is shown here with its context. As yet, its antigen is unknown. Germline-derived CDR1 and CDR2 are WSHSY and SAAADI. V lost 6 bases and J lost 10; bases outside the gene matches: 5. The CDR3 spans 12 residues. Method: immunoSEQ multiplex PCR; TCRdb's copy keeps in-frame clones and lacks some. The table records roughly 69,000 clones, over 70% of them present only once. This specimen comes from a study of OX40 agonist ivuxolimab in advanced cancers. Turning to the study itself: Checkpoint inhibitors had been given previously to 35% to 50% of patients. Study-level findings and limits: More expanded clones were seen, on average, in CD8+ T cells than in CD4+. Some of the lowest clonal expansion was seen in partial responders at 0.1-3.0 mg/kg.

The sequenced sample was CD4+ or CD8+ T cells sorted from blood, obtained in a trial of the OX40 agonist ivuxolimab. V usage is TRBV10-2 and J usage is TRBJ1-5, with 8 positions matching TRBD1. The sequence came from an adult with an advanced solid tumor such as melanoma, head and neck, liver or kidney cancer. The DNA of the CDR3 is TGCGCCAGCAGCGAAGACAGGGGCCCCCAGCATTTT. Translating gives CASSEDRGPQHF.